The subject of this entry is one TCR beta chain. The antigen remains unidentified. This sample is part of a study of somatic mutations in cytotoxic T cells in rheumatoid arthritis. The V segment lost 2 bases and the J segment 0 bases; nucleotides outside the gene matches: 4. The CDR3 loop spans 16 amino acids. CDR1 is MDHEN and CDR2 is SYDVKM in the germline V gene. Study-wide results and limits: Significant differences in CD8+ T-cell clonality were not found between rheumatoid arthritis patients and healthy controls (age-matched). Among patients with rheumatoid arthritis, but not healthy controls, CD8+ clonality increased with age.

Flow cytometry was used to check the purity of CD4+ and CD8+ cells, which had been isolated by positive magnetic bead selection. The protocol was immunoSEQ multiplex PCR, while the TCRdb copy is restricted to in-frame clones and leaves out a portion. This repertoire shows approximately 6,700 clones, approximately 70% found once; its top ten account for around two fifths. The source of this sequence is a man in his forties or fifties in good health. The sequenced sample was CD8+ T cells sorted from blood. J is TRBJ2-7 and V is TRBV28; 10 bases line up with TRBD2. CDR3: CASSLELAGSSYEQYF. CDR3 in DNA: TGTGCCAGCAGTTTAGAACTAGCGGGAAGCTCCTACGAGCAGTACTTC.